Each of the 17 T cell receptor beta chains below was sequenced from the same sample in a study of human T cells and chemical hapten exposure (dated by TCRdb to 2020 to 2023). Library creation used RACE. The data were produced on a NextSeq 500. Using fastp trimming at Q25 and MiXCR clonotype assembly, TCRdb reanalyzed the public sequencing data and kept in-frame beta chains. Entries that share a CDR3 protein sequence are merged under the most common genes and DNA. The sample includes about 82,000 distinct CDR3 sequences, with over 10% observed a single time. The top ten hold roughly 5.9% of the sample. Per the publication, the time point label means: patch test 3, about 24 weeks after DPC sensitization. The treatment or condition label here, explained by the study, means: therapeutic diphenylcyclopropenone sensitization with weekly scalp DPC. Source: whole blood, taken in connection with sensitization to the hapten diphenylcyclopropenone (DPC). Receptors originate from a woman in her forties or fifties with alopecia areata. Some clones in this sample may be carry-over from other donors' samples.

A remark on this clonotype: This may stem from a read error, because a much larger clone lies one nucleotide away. The CDR3 DNA reads as TGTGTCAGCAGCTTTTCACAGGTTGGTACTGAAGCTTTCTTT. It codes for CVSSFSQVGTEAFF. The chain uses TRBV7-9 and TRBJ1-1, with D possibly matching TRBD1 (5 bases). Germline values: CDR1 SEHNR, CDR2 FQNEAQ (reference sequence). The CDR3 is made up of 14 amino acids.

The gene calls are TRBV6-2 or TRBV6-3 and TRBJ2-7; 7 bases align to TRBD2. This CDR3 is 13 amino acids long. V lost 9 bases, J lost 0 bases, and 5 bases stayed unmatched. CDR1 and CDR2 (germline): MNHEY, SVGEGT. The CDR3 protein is CASSSGVSYEQYF. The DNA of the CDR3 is TGTGCCAGTTCCAGCGGGGTCTCCTACGAGCAGTACTTC.

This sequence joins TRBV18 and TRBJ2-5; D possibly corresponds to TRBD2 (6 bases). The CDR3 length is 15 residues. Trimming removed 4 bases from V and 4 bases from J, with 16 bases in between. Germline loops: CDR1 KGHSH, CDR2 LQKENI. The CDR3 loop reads CASSLQASVSETQYF. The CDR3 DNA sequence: TGTGCCAGCTCACTTCAGGCTAGCGTATCAGAGACCCAGTACTTC.

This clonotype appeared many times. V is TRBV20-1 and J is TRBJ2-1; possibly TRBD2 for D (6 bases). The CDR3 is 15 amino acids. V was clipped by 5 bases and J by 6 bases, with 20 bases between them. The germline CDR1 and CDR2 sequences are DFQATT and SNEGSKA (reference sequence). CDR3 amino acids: CSAQSARLVGNEQFF. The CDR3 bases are TGCAGTGCTCAATCCGCCCGACTAGTAGGCAATGAGCAGTTCTTC.

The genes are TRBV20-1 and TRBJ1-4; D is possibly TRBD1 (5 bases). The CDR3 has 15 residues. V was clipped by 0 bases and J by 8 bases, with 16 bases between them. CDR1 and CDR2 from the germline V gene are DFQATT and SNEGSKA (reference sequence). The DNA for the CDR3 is TGCAGTGCTAGAGACAGGGTCGGAGTGAGGGAAAAACTGTTTTTT. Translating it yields CSARDRVGVREKLFF.

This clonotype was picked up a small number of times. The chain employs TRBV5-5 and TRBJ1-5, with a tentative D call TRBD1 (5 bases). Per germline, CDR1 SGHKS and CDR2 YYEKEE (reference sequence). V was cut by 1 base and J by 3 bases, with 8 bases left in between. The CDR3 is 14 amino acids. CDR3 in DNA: TGTGCCAGCAGCTTGCCGGGGACCAATCAGCCCCAGCATTTT. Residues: CASSLPGTNQPQHF. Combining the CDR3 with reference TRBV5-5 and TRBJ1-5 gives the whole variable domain DAGVTQSPTHLIKTRGQQVTLRCSPISGHKSVSWYQQVLGQGPQFIFQYYEKEERGRGNFPDRFSARQFPNYSSELNVNALLLGDSALYLCASSLPGTNQPQHFGDGTRLSIL.

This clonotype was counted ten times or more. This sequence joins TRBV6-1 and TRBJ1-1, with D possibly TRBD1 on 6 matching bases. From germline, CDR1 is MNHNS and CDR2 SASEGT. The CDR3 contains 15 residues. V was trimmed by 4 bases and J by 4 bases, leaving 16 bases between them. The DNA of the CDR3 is TGTGCCAGCAGTGCACTACGGGGGCTTAGCACTGAAGCTTTCTTT. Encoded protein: CASSALRGLSTEAFF.

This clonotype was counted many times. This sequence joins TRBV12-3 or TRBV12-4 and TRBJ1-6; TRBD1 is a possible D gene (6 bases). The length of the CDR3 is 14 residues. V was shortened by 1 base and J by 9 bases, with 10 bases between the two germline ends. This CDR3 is CASSLEGGSSPLHF. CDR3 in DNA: TGTGCCAGCAGTTTAGAGGGGGGGAGTTCACCCCTCCACTTT.

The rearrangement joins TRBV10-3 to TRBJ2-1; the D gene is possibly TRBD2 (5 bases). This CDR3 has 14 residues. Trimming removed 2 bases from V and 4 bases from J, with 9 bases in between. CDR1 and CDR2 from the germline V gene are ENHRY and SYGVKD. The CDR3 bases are TGTGCCATCAGTGAGAAGGAGGCGTACAATGAGCAGTTCTTC. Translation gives CAISEKEAYNEQFF.

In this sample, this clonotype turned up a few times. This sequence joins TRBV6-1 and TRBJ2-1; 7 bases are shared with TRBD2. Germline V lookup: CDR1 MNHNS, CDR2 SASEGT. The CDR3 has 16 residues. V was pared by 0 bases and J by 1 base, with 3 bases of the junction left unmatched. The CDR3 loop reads CASSEAPAGSYNEQFF. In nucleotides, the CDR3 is TGTGCCAGCAGTGAAGCCCCAGCGGGGTCCTACAATGAGCAGTTCTTC.

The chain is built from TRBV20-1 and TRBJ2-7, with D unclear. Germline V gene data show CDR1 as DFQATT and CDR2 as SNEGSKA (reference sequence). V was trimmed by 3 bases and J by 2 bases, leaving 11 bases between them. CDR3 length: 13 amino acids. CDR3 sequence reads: CSARSAHPYEQYF. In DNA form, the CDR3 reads TGCAGTGCTAGGTCGGCGCACCCCTACGAGCAGTACTTC.

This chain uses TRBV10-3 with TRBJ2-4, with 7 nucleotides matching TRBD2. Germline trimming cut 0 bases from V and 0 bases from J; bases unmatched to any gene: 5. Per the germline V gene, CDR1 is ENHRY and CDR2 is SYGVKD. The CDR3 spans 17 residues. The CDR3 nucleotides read TGTGCCATCAGTGAGTCACCTAGCGGCCTAGCCAAAAACATTCAGTACTTC. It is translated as CAISESPSGLAKNIQYF.

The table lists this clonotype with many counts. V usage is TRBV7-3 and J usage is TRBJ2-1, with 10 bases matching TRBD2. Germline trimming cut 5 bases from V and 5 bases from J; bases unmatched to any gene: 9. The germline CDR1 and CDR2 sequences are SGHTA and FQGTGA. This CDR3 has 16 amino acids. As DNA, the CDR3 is TGTGCCAGCAGCCCCACTAGCGGGATGGGAGACAATGAGCAGTTCTTC. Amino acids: CASSPTSGMGDNEQFF.

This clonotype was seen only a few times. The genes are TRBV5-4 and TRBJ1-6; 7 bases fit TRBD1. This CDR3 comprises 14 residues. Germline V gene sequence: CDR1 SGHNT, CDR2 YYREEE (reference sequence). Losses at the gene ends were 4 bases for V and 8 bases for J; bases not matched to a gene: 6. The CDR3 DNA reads TGTGCCAGCAGCGCTGAACAGGGGTATTCACCCCTCCACTTT. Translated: CASSAEQGYSPLHF.

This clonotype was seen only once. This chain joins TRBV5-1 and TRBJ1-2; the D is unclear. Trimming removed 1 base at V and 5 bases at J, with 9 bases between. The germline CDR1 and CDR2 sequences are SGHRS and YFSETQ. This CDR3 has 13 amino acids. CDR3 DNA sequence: TGCGCCAGCAGCTTGTTTTGGGGATATGGCTACACCTTC. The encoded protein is CASSLFWGYGYTF. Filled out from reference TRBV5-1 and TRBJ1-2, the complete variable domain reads KAGVTQTPRYLIKTRGQQVTLSCSPISGHRSVSWYQQTPGQGLQFLFEYFSETQRNKGNFPGRFSGRQFSNSRSEMNVSTLELGDSALYLCASSLFWGYGYTFGSGTRLTVV.

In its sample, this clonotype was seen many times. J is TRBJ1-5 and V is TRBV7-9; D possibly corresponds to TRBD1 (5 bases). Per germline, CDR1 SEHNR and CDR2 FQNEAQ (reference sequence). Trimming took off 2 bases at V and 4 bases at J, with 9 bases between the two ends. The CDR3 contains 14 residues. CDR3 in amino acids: CASSLPGPNQPQHF. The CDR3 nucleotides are TGTGCCAGCAGCTTACCAGGGCCAAATCAGCCCCAGCATTTT.

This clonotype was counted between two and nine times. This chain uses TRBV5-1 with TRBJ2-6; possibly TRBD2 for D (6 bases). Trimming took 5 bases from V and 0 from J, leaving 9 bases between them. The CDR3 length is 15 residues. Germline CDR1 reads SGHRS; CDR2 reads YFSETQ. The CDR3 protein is CASREGLSGANVLTF. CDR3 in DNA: TGCGCCAGCAGGGAGGGCCTCTCTGGGGCCAACGTCCTGACTTTC.